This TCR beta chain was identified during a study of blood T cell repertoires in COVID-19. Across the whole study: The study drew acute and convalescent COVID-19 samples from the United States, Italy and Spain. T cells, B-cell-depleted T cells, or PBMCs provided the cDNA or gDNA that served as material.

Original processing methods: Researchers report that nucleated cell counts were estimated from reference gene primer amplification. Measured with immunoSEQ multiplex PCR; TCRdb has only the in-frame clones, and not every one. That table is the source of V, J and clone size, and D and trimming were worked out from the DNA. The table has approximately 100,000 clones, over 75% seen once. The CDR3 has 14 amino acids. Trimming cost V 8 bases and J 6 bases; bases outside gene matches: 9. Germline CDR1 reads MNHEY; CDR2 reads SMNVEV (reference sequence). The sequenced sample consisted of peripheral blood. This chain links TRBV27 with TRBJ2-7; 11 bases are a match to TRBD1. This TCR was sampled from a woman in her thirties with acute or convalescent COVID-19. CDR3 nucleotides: TGTGCCAGCCGGGACAGGGGGACTTGGAGCGAGCAGTACTTC. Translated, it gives CASRDRGTWSEQYF.